The clone carrying this TCR beta chain was detected many times. Antigen specificity is unknown. These data come from a study of T-cell reconstitution after alpha-beta-depleted transplantation in children. General study results and limits: About two months after transplant, alpha-beta T cells reportedly came from several hundred expanded graft clones. Day-60 TCRbeta diversity that was high in some patients was derived from surviving recipient T cells and thymic progenitors. At one year after transplant, newly produced T cells mostly accounted for T-cell counts and diversity.

Unique molecular identifiers were incorporated into the prepared TCRbeta library. TCRdb used MiXCR to reprocess the PCR reads, holding one entry per CDR3 protein. Of 670,000 or so distinct CDR3 sequences in the sample, over 10% were seen once. The receptor's source is a girl aged 2 to 10 with congenital amegakaryocytic thrombocytopenia, due to receive a stem cell transplant. The sequencing used PBMCs, collected before TCRalphabeta/CD19-depleted stem cell transplant.

The CDR3 region is CASSSGPERTGELFF. For the CDR3, the DNA is TGTGCCAGCAGCTCGGGACCCGAGCGCACCGGGGAGCTGTTTTTT. This sequence joins TRBV5-6 and TRBJ2-2; D is perhaps TRBD1 or TRBD2 (5 bases each). The CDR3 runs to 15 residues. The germline V gene has CDR1 SGHDT and CDR2 YYEEEE. V was trimmed by 3 bases and J by 4 bases, leaving 13 bases between them.